The 27 T cell receptor beta chains below come from one sample, sequenced in a study of CD4 and CD8 cells across lung adenocarcinoma regions. In TCRdb, the PCR reads were re-called with MiXCR into one record per CDR3 protein. The sample lists about 20,000 distinct CDR3 sequences; approximately 50% were seen once. What was sequenced was CD8+ T cells from the center of a lung tumor. All receptors derive from a female donor with lung adenocarcinoma. The CD4 and CD8 labels of this study may be unreliable.

The chain joins TRBV10-1 to TRBJ2-1, with D possibly matching TRBD1 (6 bases). This CDR3 is 15 amino acids long. The V gene's germline CDR1 is WNHNN and CDR2 SYGVQD (reference sequence). Trimming cost V 3 bases and J 3 bases, with 12 bases left between them. The CDR3 coding sequence is TGCGCCAGCAGTGACCGGGACAAGAACTACAATGAGCAGTTCTTC. Protein: CASSDRDKNYNEQFF.

The CDR3 coding sequence is TGTGCCAGCAGTAGCGGGGGGGCCTACAATGAGCAGTACTTC. Protein product: CASSSGGAYNEQYF. The chain employs TRBV6-1 and TRBJ2-5, with 10 positions matching TRBD2. V was pared by 5 bases and J by 11 bases, with 11 bases of the junction left unmatched. The CDR3 is 14 amino acids. The V gene's germline CDR1 is MNHNS and CDR2 SASEGT.

This chain uses TRBV6-5 with TRBJ2-3; 10 bases match TRBD1. J lost 6 bases, V lost 0 bases, and 0 bases had no gene match. This CDR3 comprises 14 residues. Germline CDR1 is MNHEY and CDR2 is SVGAGI. CDR3 coding DNA: TGTGCCAGCAGTTACTCGGGACAGGGGGATACGCAGTATTTT. This encodes CASSYSGQGDTQYF.

This clonotype was detected a few times. The V and J genes are TRBV4-1 and TRBJ2-5; D is possibly TRBD2 (6 bases). There are 17 residues in the CDR3. Germline V gives CDR1 MGHRA, CDR2 YSYEKL. Trimming took off 0 bases at V and 5 bases at J, with 19 bases between the two ends. The CDR3 sequence is CASSQEAQLAGTETQYF. The CDR3 bases are TGCGCCAGCAGCCAAGAAGCTCAGCTGGCGGGGACGGAGACCCAGTACTTC.

The chain uses TRBV7-2 and TRBJ2-1; TRBD2 matches 8 bases. The closer fit of TRBJ2-5 to the DNA end suggests the J call may be wrong. Per the germline V gene, CDR1 is SGHTA and CDR2 is FQGNSA. This CDR3 comprises 15 residues. The CDR3 region has the DNA TGTGCCAGCAGCTTAGGCGGGGGGCTCCAAGAGACCCAGTACTTC. Translated: CASSLGGGLQETQYF.

This clonotype appeared a single time. V and J are TRBV6-1 and TRBJ2-1; maybe TRBD2 (6 bases). The J call is in doubt because the DNA end fits TRBJ2-7 better. CDR1 MNHNS and CDR2 SASEGT come from the germline V gene. This CDR3 spans 14 amino acids. The DNA for the CDR3 is TGTGCCAGCATTGGAGGGCGGTACTCCTACGAGCAGTACTTC. Translated, it gives CASIGGRYSYEQYF.

Concerning this clonotype itself: At one of its ends the junction is not consistent with the germline gene, which may arise from a read error. The chain uses TRBV6-1 and TRBJ2-4; D is uncertain. Germline CDR1 and CDR2: MNHNS and SASEGT. The CDR3 length is 14 residues. CDR3 DNA sequence: TGTGCCAGCATCACGGGCCGTGACGGAAACACTCAGTACTTC. Its translation is CASITGRDGNTQYF.

This clonotype has a handful of counts. This could be a read error, since a much larger clone is one nucleotide away. The V call is TRBV27, the J call TRBJ2-1; 16 nucleotides match TRBD2. V was clipped by 5 bases and J by 13 bases; unmatched bases: 20. Germline V gene data show CDR1 as MNHEY and CDR2 as SMNVEV (reference sequence). The CDR3 length is 19 residues. CDR3 amino acids: CASSRSFGTSGRAGETQFF. In DNA, the CDR3 is TGTGCCAGCAGTCGATCCTTCGGGACTAGCGGGAGGGCCGGCGAGACCCAGTTCTTC.

J is TRBJ2-3 and V is TRBV6-1; 14 bases are shared with TRBD2. From germline, CDR1 is MNHNS and CDR2 SASEGT. The CDR3 is 15 amino acids. Trimming cost V 6 bases and J 6 bases; bases outside gene matches: 5. CDR3: CASSPGLAGVDTQYF. In DNA, the CDR3 is TGTGCCAGCAGCCCGGGACTAGCGGGAGTCGATACGCAGTATTTT.

The chain has TRBV6-5 and TRBJ1-5; D is unclear. V was clipped by 4 bases and J by 1 base, with 11 bases between them. The CDR3 runs 15 residues. Germline V gives CDR1 MNHEY, CDR2 SVGAGI. The CDR3 coding sequence is TGTGCCAGCAGTTCTGAGGGCCTGAGCAATCAGCCCCAGCATTTT. This gives the protein CASSSEGLSNQPQHF.

The chain joins TRBV6-1 to TRBJ2-1; 10 bases match TRBD2. V dropped 0 bases and J dropped 12; count of bases not matched to a gene: 11. CDR3 length: 16 amino acids. Germline V CDR1 and CDR2: MNHNS, SASEGT. CDR3 nucleotides: TGTGCCAGCAGTGAAGCGCGAGCGGGAGGGCTTAATAGGCAGTTCTTC. Translating it yields CASSEARAGGLNRQFF.

Worth noting for this clonotype: One end of the junction does not line up with germline, which may come from a read error. V and J are TRBV27 and TRBJ2-4, with unresolved D. The CDR3 runs 11 residues. Germline CDR1 MNHEY, CDR2 SMNVEV (reference sequence). The CDR3 region has the DNA TGTGCCAGCAGTTCCTACGATATTCAGTACTTT. Its translation: CASSSYDIQYF.

The rearrangement links TRBV5-1 to TRBJ2-5, with 8 bases aligning to TRBD2. Germline values: CDR1 SGHRS, CDR2 YFSETQ. This CDR3 has 14 residues. V shed 2 bases and J 1 base; nucleotides not matched to a gene: 1. The CDR3 sequence: CASSLTSGQETQYF. Written as DNA, the CDR3 is TGCGCCAGCAGCTTAACTAGCGGCCAAGAGACCCAGTACTTC. The full variable domain, in which reference TRBV5-1 and TRBJ2-5 provide the parts outside the CDR3, is KAGVTQTPRYLIKTRGQQVTLSCSPISGHRSVSWYQQTPGQGLQFLFEYFSETQRNKGNFPGRFSGRQFSNSRSEMNVSTLELGDSALYLCASSLTSGQETQYFGPGTRLLVL.

Regarding this clonotype: Relative to the germline gene, one junction end is altered; a read error may explain this. V and J are TRBV27 and TRBJ2-3, with TRBD1 matching 7 bases. Per germline, CDR1 MNHEY and CDR2 SMNVEV (reference sequence). The CDR3 length is 15 residues. CDR3 sequence reads: CARGQGVRVTDTQYF. The CDR3 DNA sequence: TGTGCCAGGGGGCAGGGGGTACGAGTCACAGATACGCAGTATTTC.

Comments on this clonotype: One junction end disagrees with the germline gene, perhaps due to a read error. For the CDR3, the DNA is TGTGCCAGCAAAAAGACGGCGGGGAACACAGATACGCTGTATTTT. It specifies CASKKTAGNTDTLYF. The gene calls are TRBV6-1 and TRBJ2-2, with D perhaps matching TRBD2 (6 bases). The length of the CDR3 is 15 residues. Germline CDR1 MNHNS, CDR2 SASEGT.

This clonotype was seen repeatedly, ten times or more. The chain links TRBV6-1 to TRBJ1-1; D is perhaps TRBD1 (5 bases). V dropped 4 bases and J dropped 5 bases, with 14 bases sitting between them. The CDR3 has 14 residues. Looked up from germline, CDR1 is MNHNS and CDR2 is SASEGT. CDR3 nucleotide sequence: TGTGCCAGCAGTGGGGGCACTCAAAAGACTGAAGCTTTCTTT. Translated: CASSGGTQKTEAFF.

This clonotype was found once. The CDR3 ends on some other residue instead of the conserved phenylalanine or tryptophan, so this is likely a read error. The chain joins TRBV27 to TRBJ2-4; D is unclear. The J call could be wrong; TRBJ2-7 is a better fit for the DNA end. Germline CDR1 and CDR2: MNHEY and SMNVEV (reference sequence). The CDR3 extends over 18 amino acids. The CDR3 nucleotides are TGTGCCAGCAGTACAATATCCCCCAGACATATCCCTTCCTACGAGCAGTACTCC. This translates into CASSTISPRHIPSYEQYS.

This chain uses TRBV9 with TRBJ2-2; D is tentatively TRBD1 or TRBD2 (5 bases each). From germline, CDR1 is SGDLS and CDR2 YYNGEE. V lost 0 bases and J lost 13, with 13 bases in between. This CDR3 has 13 residues. The CDR3 region has the DNA TGTGCCAGCAGCGTAGACGGGCCCGGGACGCTGTTTTTT. It is translated as CASSVDGPGTLFF.

This chain uses TRBV6-1 with TRBJ2-2, with D perhaps TRBD1 (5 bases). Germline lookup yields CDR1 MNHNS and CDR2 SASEGT. This CDR3 is built from 13 residues. Trimming took 5 bases from V and 7 from J, leaving 11 bases between them. CDR3 residues: CASSPQGYGELFF. The CDR3 bases are TGTGCCAGCAGTCCTCAGGGATACGGGGAGCTGTTTTTT.

The chain combines TRBV10-3 with TRBJ2-4, with D perhaps given as TRBD1 or TRBD2 (7 bases each). The CDR3 has 14 amino acids. Germline CDR1 reads ENHRY; CDR2 reads SYGVKD. CDR3 residues: CAAKGAGEGETQYF. CDR3 DNA sequence: TGTGCGGCCAAGGGGGCGGGAGAGGGAGAGACTCAGTACTTC.

Worth noting for this clonotype: Compared with germline, one end of the junction differs, possibly owing to a read error. The CDR3: CASKAGIGAKDTQYF. The CDR3 DNA reads as TGTGCCAGCAAAGCAGGGATAGGAGCCAAAGATACTCAGTATTTC. J is TRBJ2-4 and V is TRBV6-1, with a weak D call TRBD1 (5 bases). Germline assignment: CDR1 MNHNS and CDR2 SASEGT. The CDR3 spans 15 residues.

By sample fraction, this clonotype is large. The chain joins TRBV6-6 to TRBJ2-7; D gene unclear. V lost 8 bases to trimming and J lost 0 bases, with 11 bases between them. Germline V CDR1 and CDR2: MNHNY, SVGAGI (reference sequence). This CDR3 is 13 amino acids long. The chain's CDR3 is CASQVLSSYEQYF. The CDR3 DNA sequence: TGTGCCAGCCAAGTCTTAAGCTCCTACGAGCAGTACTTC.

This chain connects TRBV18 to TRBJ2-5; 8 positions agree with TRBD2. The DNA end lines up better with TRBJ2-7; the J call may be wrong. The CDR3 spans 15 residues. Germline-derived CDR1 and CDR2 are KGHSH and LQKENI. The CDR3 sequence: CASSPPVAGGYEQYF. DNA of the CDR3: TGTGCCAGCTCACCACCGGTGGCGGGAGGTTACGAGCAGTACTTC.

Of note for this clonotype: The junction differs from germline at one of its ends, possibly a read error. The chain employs TRBV5-1 and TRBJ2-3, with D maybe TRBD2 (6 bases). Near its end, the DNA agrees better with TRBJ2-7, so the J call may be wrong. The germline gives CDR1 SGHRS, CDR2 YFSETQ. The CDR3 has 15 amino acids. The CDR3 reads CGSSSVPGDTDTQYF. The CDR3 DNA follows: TGCGGCAGCAGCTCGGTTCCGGGAGACACAGATACGCAGTACTTC.

Worth noting for this clonotype: At one boundary the junction diverges from the germline segment, which might be a read error. The rearrangement uses TRBV27 and TRBJ2-3; tentatively, D is TRBD2 (5 bases). The CDR3 contains 15 residues. Germline V gene data show CDR1 as MNHEY and CDR2 as SMNVEV (reference sequence). The CDR3 DNA reads TGTGCCAGCACCGGTAGCGTGAGAGCCGCAGATACTCAGTATTTC. Amino acids: CASTGSVRAADTQYF.

The chain combines TRBV6-1 with TRBJ2-3, with D possibly being TRBD2 (6 bases). V gave up 7 bases and J gave up 14 bases, with 28 bases separating them. The length of the CDR3 is 15 residues. CDR1 and CDR2 from the germline V gene are MNHNS and SASEGT. Written as DNA, the CDR3 is TGTGCCAGCAAAAAGACGGGGGTGAGCACAGATAAGCTGTATTTT. Translated, it gives CASKKTGVSTDKLYF.

The J gene is TRBJ2-1, the V gene TRBV20-1; TRBD2 agrees at 10 bases. The J call may not be correct, given that the DNA end is closer to TRBJ2-7. The CDR3 is 14 amino acids. Germline CDR1 and CDR2: DFQATT and SNEGSKA (reference sequence). CDR3 DNA: TGCAGTGCTACTTCCGGGACTAGCGCCTACGAGCAGTACGTC. This translates into CSATSGTSAYEQYV.